The rows below give T cell receptor beta chains drawn from one sample of a study of blood T cell repertoires in COVID-19. Method: immunoSEQ multiplex PCR; TCRdb's copy keeps in-frame clones and lacks some. This sample has just over 150,000 clones, with over 85% found just once. Sequenced input: peripheral blood. The receptors stem from a woman in her fifties or sixties with acute or convalescent COVID-19. The CDR3 runs from the conserved cysteine through the conserved F or W. D genes are given only for firm matches. The listing skips clone size in some rows; elsewhere it reads once, few, many or a size class.

CDR3 length	V gene	J gene	D gene	clone size	CDR3 protein	CDR3 DNA
17	TRBV5-6	TRBJ2-7	TRBD1	.	CASSLAPDRGLGHEQYF	TGTGCCAGCAGCTTGGCCCCGGACAGGGGGCTCGGGCACGAGCAGTACTTC
15	TRBV7-2	TRBJ2-1	TRBD1	.	CASSTQGQGAVEQFF	TGTGCCAGCAGCACACAGGGACAGGGGGCAGTTGAGCAGTTCTTC
13	TRBV5-1	TRBJ1-4	.	once	CASSFTGNEKLFF	TGCGCCAGCAGCTTTACAGGGAATGAAAAACTGTTTTTT
16	TRBV10-3	TRBJ2-2	TRBD2	.	CAINIAGGAAPGELFF	TGTGCCATCAACATAGCGGGAGGGGCCGCTCCCGGGGAGCTGTTTTTT
13	TRBV5-1	TRBJ1-2	TRBD1	.	CASRQGVSYGYTF	TGCGCCAGCCGACAGGGCGTCTCCTATGGCTACACCTTC
14	TRBV7-2	TRBJ1-4	.	.	CASSPGTSPRKLFF	TGTGCCAGCAGTCCCGGGACTAGCCCACGAAAACTGTTTTTT
16	TRBV7-9	TRBJ1-4	.	.	CASSNRGLSANEKLFF	TGTGCCAGCAGCAACAGAGGACTATCGGCCAATGAAAAACTGTTTTTT
14	TRBV19	TRBJ2-7	TRBD1	.	CASSSPGQTLEQYF	TGTGCCAGTAGTTCTCCGGGACAGACTCTCGAGCAGTACTTC
15	TRBV9	TRBJ2-3	.	.	CASSVGEGSPDTQYF	TGTGCCAGCAGCGTAGGAGAGGGTTCCCCAGATACGCAGTATTTT
16	TRBV11-1	TRBJ1-2	.	once	CASSQKRWGRDYGYTF	TGTGCCAGCAGCCAAAAAAGATGGGGGCGCGACTATGGCTACACCTTC
17	TRBV28	TRBJ1-2	.	once	CASSYFLGRAEDYGYTF	TGTGCCAGCAGCTATTTCTTGGGGAGGGCTGAGGACTATGGCTACACCTTC
16	TRBV4-2	TRBJ1-3	.	.	CASSQVRPREGNTIYF	TGTGCCAGCAGCCAAGTCCGGCCCCGGGAAGGGAACACCATATATTTT
15	TRBV6-5	TRBJ2-2	.	.	CASSYFTSITGELFF	TGTGCCAGCAGTTACTTTACTAGTATAACCGGGGAGCTGTTTTTT
16	TRBV9	TRBJ2-5	TRBD2	once	CASSVGLAGYQEAQYF	TGTGCCAGCAGCGTAGGACTAGCGGGGTACCAAGAGGCCCAGTACTTC
13	TRBV27	TRBJ1-5	.	.	CASRRGENQPQHF	TGTGCCAGTCGGCGGGGGGAAAATCAGCCCCAGCATTTT
17	TRBV5-1	TRBJ2-1	TRBD2	.	CASSLVRLAGIYNEQFF	TGCGCCAGCAGCTTGGTCCGGCTAGCGGGGATTTACAATGAGCAGTTCTTC
14	TRBV19	TRBJ2-2	.	.	CASSRYRDAGELFF	TGTGCCAGTAGTCGATACAGGGACGCCGGGGAGCTGTTTTTT